This TCR beta chain was captured in a study of monozygotic twins with inflammatory bowel disease. The CDR3 runs to 15 residues. Germline CDR1 reads SEHNR; CDR2 reads FQNEAQ (reference sequence). Template switching was used to attach UMIs, which incorporated a 6-nucleotide sample barcode. TCRdb re-called the 5' RACE reads and gives one entry per CDR3 protein, without DNA. The sample has some 450,000 distinct CDR3 sequences; the top ten hold approximately 2.4%. The V and J genes are TRBV7-9 and TRBJ2-5; TCRdb's D gene call, TRBD1, goes unchecked for lack of DNA. The receptor was derived from a human donor with ulcerative colitis or Crohn's disease, or a healthy co-twin of an affected twin (not recorded which). Material: blood. CDR3 protein: CASSRPGRPQETQYF.